Listed below are T cell receptor beta chains from one sample, sequenced in a study of cytomegalovirus exposure and HLA in healthy donors. The table came from immunoSEQ multiplex PCR; TCRdb's copy has only in-frame clones and leaves some out. The sample carries some 60,000 clones, more than 70% recorded once. What was sequenced was PBMCs. These TCRs come from a woman under 40 in good health and CMV-seronegative. Both conserved end residues are trimmed from each CDR3. D genes are given only for firm matches.

j_gene: TRBJ1-2
v_gene: TRBV19
d_gene: TRBD1
CDR3aa: ASKTGTGVVYGYT

j_gene: TRBJ1-2
v_gene: TRBV6-6
d_gene: TRBD1
CDR3aa: ASRGGDRTNYGYT

j_gene: TRBJ2-7
v_gene: TRBV6-6
d_gene: TRBD2
CDR3aa: ASSLTSARYEQY

j_gene: TRBJ2-2
v_gene: TRBV7-3
d_gene: .
CDR3aa: ASSLNRLANTGELF

j_gene: TRBJ2-1
v_gene: TRBV10-2
d_gene: TRBD1
CDR3aa: ASRKGQGANEQF

j_gene: TRBJ2-5
v_gene: TRBV6-6
d_gene: TRBD2
CDR3aa: ASSYGLAGTQETQY

j_gene: TRBJ2-4
v_gene: TRBV9
d_gene: .
CDR3aa: ASSAAQSGNIQY

j_gene: TRBJ2-7
v_gene: TRBV6-5
d_gene: TRBD1
CDR3aa: ASNPFEGAPPEQY

j_gene: TRBJ1-1
v_gene: TRBV7-9
d_gene: .
CDR3aa: ASSSLSVDTEAF

j_gene: TRBJ2-5
v_gene: TRBV29-1
d_gene: .
CDR3aa: SADHTGFVGTQY

j_gene: TRBJ2-7
v_gene: TRBV10-1
d_gene: TRBD2
CDR3aa: ASSARASGRFYEQY